This TCR beta chain was documented in a study of blood T cell repertoires in COVID-19. Study-level background: Samples taken during acute and convalescent COVID-19 were collected in the United States, Italy and Spain. Sample material is recorded as cDNA or gDNA derived from T cells, B-cell-depleted T cells, or PBMCs.

Profiled with immunoSEQ multiplex PCR; TCRdb holds only in-frame clones, not every one. Among more than 200,000 clones, roughly 91% were seen once, and the ten largest hold approximately 4.2%. Those who participated ranged in age from roughly 18 to 100 years and resided in about two dozen US areas. Each participant's cohort was designated according to participant-reported clinical history. CDR1 and CDR2 from the germline V gene are LNHDA and SQIVND (reference sequence). CDR3 length: 14 amino acids. V shed 4 bases and J shed 4 bases, with 11 bases lying between them. The chain recombines TRBV19 with TRBJ2-1; tentatively, D is TRBD1 (5 bases). What was sequenced was PBMCs or T cells enriched from blood (not recorded which). The receptor was isolated from a woman in her 30s who had recovered from COVID-19. The CDR3 DNA follows: TGTGCCAGTAGTAGAGGACACCCGTACAATGAGCAGTTCTTC. Amino acid sequence: CASSRGHPYNEQFF.